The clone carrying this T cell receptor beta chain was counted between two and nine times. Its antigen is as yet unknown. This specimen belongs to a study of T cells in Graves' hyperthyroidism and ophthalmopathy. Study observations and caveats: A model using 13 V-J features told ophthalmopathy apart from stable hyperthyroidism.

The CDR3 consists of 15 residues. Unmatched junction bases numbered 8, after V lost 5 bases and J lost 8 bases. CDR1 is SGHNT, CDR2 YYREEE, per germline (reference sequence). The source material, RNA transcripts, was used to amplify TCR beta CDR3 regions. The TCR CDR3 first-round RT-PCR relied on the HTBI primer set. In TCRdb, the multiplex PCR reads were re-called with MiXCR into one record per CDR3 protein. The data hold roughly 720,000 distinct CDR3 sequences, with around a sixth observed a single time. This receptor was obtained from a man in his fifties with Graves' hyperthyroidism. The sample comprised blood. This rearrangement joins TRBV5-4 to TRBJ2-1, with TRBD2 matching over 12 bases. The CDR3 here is CASRSSGRAIDEQFF. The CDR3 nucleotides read TGTGCCAGCAGATCTAGCGGGAGGGCTATAGATGAGCAGTTCTTC.